These 29 T cell receptor beta chains were all obtained from the same sample, sequenced in a study of blood T cell repertoires in COVID-19. Using immunoSEQ multiplex PCR, the repertoire was profiled, and TCRdb retains in-frame clones only, with some absent. The sample carries under 150,000 clones, less than 85% recorded once. Sequencing input: peripheral blood. The receptor set was obtained from a man between 25 and 39 years old with acute or convalescent COVID-19.

The J gene is TRBJ1-2, the V gene TRBV3-1 (or the pseudogene TRBV3-2), with D possibly TRBD1 on 5 matching bases. Germline CDR1 and CDR2: LGHDT and YNNKEL (reference sequence). The CDR3 runs 15 residues. V lost 4 bases to trimming and J lost 4 bases, with 16 bases between them. CDR3 protein: CASSPRAAPTYGYTF. The CDR3 region has the DNA TGTGCCAGCAGCCCCAGGGCCGCCCCCACCTATGGCTACACCTTC.

This chain connects TRBV4-1 to TRBJ1-1; D remains unclear. V was shortened by 1 base and J by 0 bases, with 9 bases between the two germline ends. The CDR3 sequence is 15 residues long. Germline V gene lookup returns CDR1 MGHRA and CDR2 YSYEKL. CDR3 coding DNA: TGCGCCAGCAGCCAAGTATTTGGCCTGAACACTGAAGCTTTCTTT. Translation gives CASSQVFGLNTEAFF.

The chain uses TRBV3-1 (or the pseudogene TRBV3-2) and TRBJ2-1; D is ambiguous. Trimming shortened V by 0 bases and J by 10 bases, and 10 bases separated the two germline ends. The CDR3 runs to 13 residues. Germline assignment: CDR1 LGHDT and CDR2 YNNKEL (reference sequence). The CDR3 coding sequence is TGTGCCAGCAGCCAAGATCGGTGGGCGGAGCAGTTCTTC. Protein product: CASSQDRWAEQFF.

V is TRBV5-4 and J is TRBJ2-3; 16 bases match TRBD2. The J segment lost 2 bases and the V segment lost 3 bases, leaving 3 bases of the junction unmatched. CDR1 and CDR2 from the germline V gene are SGHNT and YYREEE (reference sequence). CDR3 size: 17 residues. The CDR3 loop reads CASSSGTSGRATDTQYF. Here the CDR3 DNA reads TGTGCCAGCAGCTCCGGGACTAGCGGGAGGGCCACAGATACGCAGTATTTT.

V usage is TRBV6-4 and J usage is TRBJ2-3; 12 nucleotides agree with TRBD2. Germline-derived CDR1 and CDR2 are MRHNA and SNTAGT. CDR3 length: 16 residues. J gave up 2 bases and V 4 bases, and 4 bases lay outside the gene matches. CDR3 in amino acids: CASSALAGGTTDTQYF. The DNA for the CDR3 is TGTGCCAGCAGTGCCCTAGCGGGAGGGACCACAGATACGCAGTATTTT.

This chain links TRBV4-1 with TRBJ2-7; TRBD1 matches 8 bases. The CDR3 sequence is 15 residues long. J lost 2 bases, V lost 3 bases, and 6 bases had no gene match. Germline CDR1 and CDR2: MGHRA and YSYEKL. The CDR3 sequence: CASSQGTGGTYEQYF. CDR3 nucleotide sequence: TGCGCCAGCAGCCAGGGGACAGGAGGGACCTACGAGCAGTACTTC.

CDR3 sequence reads: CASSEPGQAEAFF. DNA of the CDR3: TGTGCCAGCAGTGAACCCGGACAGGCTGAAGCTTTCTTT. The gene calls are TRBV25-1 and TRBJ1-1, with TRBD1 matching 7 bases. Germline assignment: CDR1 MGHDK and CDR2 SYGVNS. The CDR3 length is 13 residues. The J segment lost 6 bases and the V segment lost 2 bases, leaving 3 bases of the junction unmatched.

J is TRBJ1-2 and V is TRBV7-9, with D possibly matching TRBD1 (6 bases). V was shortened by 4 bases and J by 6 bases, with 15 bases between the two germline ends. There are 14 residues in the CDR3. Germline V lookup: CDR1 SEHNR, CDR2 FQNEAQ (reference sequence). In nucleotides, the CDR3 is TGTGCCAGCAGCTCCATGGCGTCAGGGGATGGCTACACCTTC. This codes for CASSSMASGDGYTF.

V usage is TRBV4-1 and J usage is TRBJ1-2; D ambiguous. This CDR3 is built from 15 residues. In germline, CDR1 is MGHRA, CDR2 YSYEKL. Trimming removed 7 bases from V and 0 bases from J, with 15 bases in between. The CDR3 DNA sequence: TGCGCCAGCACCCCTGGAGGCAGCACTAACTATGGCTACACCTTC. Protein product: CASTPGGSTNYGYTF.

The chain links TRBV7-6 to TRBJ1-1, with a tentative D call TRBD1 (6 bases). V lost 4 bases to trimming and J lost 2 bases, with 11 bases between them. The CDR3 is made up of 14 amino acids. The germline V gene encodes CDR1 SGHVS and CDR2 FNYEAQ. DNA for the CDR3: TGTGCCAGCAGCTCGGACAGCGCCAACACTGAAGCTTTCTTT. It translates to CASSSDSANTEAFF.

Here the CDR3 DNA reads TGTGCCAGCAGCATTCCCGGGGAGGGCGAGAATCAGCCCCAGCATTTT. Protein product: CASSIPGEGENQPQHF. The V and J genes are TRBV21-1 and TRBJ1-5. TRBV21-1 corresponds to a pseudogene. The CDR3 loop spans 16 amino acids.

The chain links TRBV19 to TRBJ1-5; TRBD1 aligns across 8 bases. Germline V lookup: CDR1 LNHDA, CDR2 SQIVND (reference sequence). The CDR3 spans 15 residues. Trimming cost V 5 bases and J 3 bases; bases outside gene matches: 6. Written as DNA, the CDR3 is TGTGCCAGTAGTTTCCCGACAGGGGACAATCAGCCCCAGCATTTT. Protein product: CASSFPTGDNQPQHF.

The chain uses TRBV4-1 and TRBJ2-1; D gene uncertain. From germline, CDR1 is MGHRA and CDR2 YSYEKL. CDR3 size: 15 residues. Trimming pared 4 bases from V and 4 bases from J, leaving 14 bases between. The CDR3 nucleotides read TGCGCCAGCAGCCGAGACGGTCCTCCTTACAATGAGCAGTTCTTC. Its translation: CASSRDGPPYNEQFF.

This chain connects TRBV2 to TRBJ2-6; 10 bases match TRBD1. Losses at the gene ends were 4 bases for V and 3 bases for J; bases not matched to a gene: 0. Germline V gene sequence: CDR1 SNHLY, CDR2 FYNNEI. The CDR3 contains 15 residues. CDR3 residues: CASSGTGGGANVLTF. The DNA of the CDR3 is TGTGCCAGCAGTGGGACAGGGGGTGGGGCCAACGTCCTGACTTTC.

This chain joins TRBV4-2 and TRBJ2-5; 13 positions agree with TRBD2. There are 18 residues in the CDR3. The ends lost 0 bases at V and 0 bases at J; junction bases unmatched: 4. Germline V gene data show CDR1 as LGHNA and CDR2 as YNFKEQ. CDR3 coding DNA: TGTGCCAGCAGCCAAGAACTAGCGGGGGGGAACCACCAAGAGACCCAGTACTTC. Translated, it gives CASSQELAGGNHQETQYF.

The chain joins TRBV9 to TRBJ2-3; a weak D match, TRBD1 (5 bases). Germline values: CDR1 SGDLS, CDR2 YYNGEE. Trimming removed 0 bases from V and 0 bases from J, with 14 bases in between. The CDR3 is made up of 17 amino acids. CDR3 DNA sequence: TGTGCCAGCAGCGTAGCTACTTGGGGCGGAAGCACAGATACGCAGTATTTT. This encodes CASSVATWGGSTDTQYF.

V gene TRBV27 combines with J gene TRBJ2-1; possibly TRBD1 for D (6 bases). V dropped 5 bases and J dropped 2 bases, with 13 bases sitting between them. This CDR3 region has 15 residues. Germline V lookup: CDR1 MNHEY, CDR2 SMNVEV (reference sequence). This CDR3 reads CASSQTGPAYNEQFF. Here the CDR3 DNA reads TGTGCCAGCAGTCAGACAGGACCAGCCTACAATGAGCAGTTCTTC.

The V call is TRBV5-1, the J call TRBJ2-3; perhaps TRBD2 as D (6 bases). Trimming pared 4 bases from V and 0 bases from J, leaving 15 bases between. In germline, CDR1 is SGHRS, CDR2 YFSETQ. This CDR3 has 16 amino acids. CDR3 nucleotides: TGCGCCAGCAGCCCAGGTGGAGGGCGTAGCACAGATACGCAGTATTTT. Amino acids: CASSPGGGRSTDTQYF. The complete variable domain, with remaining parts taken from reference TRBV5-1 and TRBJ2-3, reads KAGVTQTPRYLIKTRGQQVTLSCSPISGHRSVSWYQQTPGQGLQFLFEYFSETQRNKGNFPGRFSGRQFSNSRSEMNVSTLELGDSALYLCASSPGGGRSTDTQYFGPGTRLTVL.

The rearrangement uses TRBV6-5 and TRBJ1-2, with 11 positions matching TRBD1. The CDR3 covers 12 residues. Germline-derived CDR1 and CDR2 are MNHEY and SVGAGI. The trim removed 7 bases at V and 8 bases at J, leaving 3 bases unmatched. CDR3 in amino acids: CASKDRGLGYTF. In DNA form, the CDR3 reads TGTGCCAGCAAGGACAGGGGGCTCGGCTACACCTTC.

The chain is built from TRBV4-2 and TRBJ1-4, with D unresolved. Germline CDR1 is LGHNA and CDR2 is YNFKEQ. The V and J ends lost 4 bases and 4 bases respectively, with 10 bases between them. This CDR3 comprises 14 residues. For the CDR3, the DNA is TGTGCCAGCAGCCCGATGTCGGTTAATGAAAAACTGTTTTTT. The encoded protein is CASSPMSVNEKLFF.

The V call is TRBV5-8, the J call TRBJ2-7; a weak D match, TRBD2 (7 bases). Per the germline V gene, CDR1 is SGHTS and CDR2 is YDEGEE. V was cut by 6 bases and J by 4 bases, with 20 bases left in between. The CDR3 extends over 15 amino acids. The CDR3 reads CASTRRGEGRYEQYF. The CDR3 DNA reads as TGTGCCAGCACCCGGAGGGGGGAGGGAAGATACGAGCAGTACTTC.

The chain is built from TRBV6-2 or TRBV6-3 and TRBJ2-5; 10 nucleotides line up with TRBD2. The germline CDR1 and CDR2 sequences are MNHEY and SVGEGT. V lost 5 bases and J lost 3; bases outside the gene matches: 6. This CDR3 spans 15 amino acids. DNA of the CDR3: TGTGCCAGCAGTGGCCTAGCGGGGGTTGAAGAGACCCAGTACTTC. Its protein is CASSGLAGVEETQYF.

This chain connects TRBV19 to TRBJ1-3; no reliable D call. V lost 3 bases and J 0 bases, leaving 18 bases between the germline ends. The CDR3 is 18 amino acids. Germline V gene data show CDR1 as LNHDA and CDR2 as SQIVND (reference sequence). The CDR3: CASSISSGDFLSGNTIYF. The CDR3 DNA follows: TGTGCCAGTAGTATCTCAAGCGGGGATTTTCTCTCTGGAAACACCATATATTTT.

This chain connects TRBV13 to TRBJ2-2; 8 nucleotides match TRBD2. The CDR3 length is 17 residues. V was pared by 3 bases and J by 0 bases, with 6 bases of the junction left unmatched. Per germline, CDR1 PRHDT and CDR2 FYEKMQ (reference sequence). The CDR3 DNA follows: TGTGCCAGCAGCTTTTTGCGCGGGGGGACGAACACCGGGGAGCTGTTTTTT. Encoded protein: CASSFLRGGTNTGELFF. The full variable domain, with the rest looked up from reference TRBV13 and TRBJ2-2, is AAGVIQSPRHLIKEKRETATLKCYPIPRHDTVYWYQQGPGQDPQFLISFYEKMQSDKGSIPDRFSAQQFSDYHSELNMSSLELGDSALYFCASSFLRGGTNTGELFFGEGSRLTVL.

The CDR3 loop reads CAWSVHLSYGYTF. Written as DNA, the CDR3 is TGTGCCTGGAGTGTACACCTTTCCTATGGCTACACCTTC. The chain combines TRBV30 with TRBJ1-2; the D is unclear. Trimming cost V 0 bases and J 4 bases, with 9 bases left between them. The V gene's germline CDR1 is GTSNPN and CDR2 SVGIG (reference sequence). The CDR3 length is 13 residues.

This chain links TRBV2 with TRBJ1-4; the D gene is possibly TRBD1 (6 bases). The CDR3 length is 15 residues. Deletions cut 1 base from V and 0 bases from J, with 6 bases between. From germline, CDR1 is SNHLY and CDR2 FYNNEI. This CDR3 reads CASSEDRATNEKLFF. CDR3 bases: TGTGCCAGCAGTGAAGACAGGGCAACTAATGAAAAACTGTTTTTT. Filled out from reference TRBV2 and TRBJ1-4, the complete variable domain reads EPEVTQTPSHQVTQMGQEVILRCVPISNHLYFYWYRQILGQKVEFLVSFYNNEISEKSEIFDDQFSVERPDGSNFTLKIRSTKLEDSAMYFCASSEDRATNEKLFFGSGTQLSVL.

The chain's CDR3 is CASSEVTGGLDGYTF. DNA for the CDR3: TGTGCCAGCAGTGAAGTGACAGGGGGCTTGGATGGCTACACCTTC. The chain recombines TRBV6-4 with TRBJ1-2; 10 bases align to TRBD1. This CDR3 is built from 15 residues. The germline V gene has CDR1 MRHNA and CDR2 SNTAGT. The ends lost 3 bases at V and 6 bases at J; junction bases unmatched: 7.

The chain employs TRBV15 and TRBJ2-1; TRBD2 matches at 7 bases. CDR1 and CDR2 from the germline V gene are LNHNV and YYDKDF (reference sequence). The CDR3 has 16 amino acids. Trimming removed 0 bases from V and 5 bases from J; junction bases left unmatched: 7. CDR3: CATSRDRSSGHNEQFF. The CDR3 nucleotides are TGTGCCACCAGCAGAGATAGGTCTAGCGGTCACAATGAGCAGTTCTTC.

A single count supports this clone. The chain carries TRBV2 and TRBJ2-3; tentatively, D is TRBD2 (5 bases). CDR1 SNHLY and CDR2 FYNNEI come from the germline V gene. V lost 3 bases, J lost 7 bases, and 14 bases lay in between. The CDR3 runs 14 residues. The CDR3 DNA is TGTGCCAGCAGTGAGCGGGCCACGGGGAATACGCAGTATTTT. It translates to CASSERATGNTQYF.